These 8 T cell receptor beta chains were all obtained from the same sample, sequenced in a study of beta chain features in type 1 diabetes (dated 2018 in TCRdb). The method behind the library was the immunoSEQ multiplex PCR assay. The entire amount of isolated RNA was reverse transcribed using the High Capacity cDNA Reverse Transcription Kit, so the sequenced TCRB transcripts were expressed ones. Held by TCRdb, this immuneACCESS table contains in-frame sequences only and omits some clones. Under half of the omission traces to an unresolved V gene where checked; the cause of the rest is unknown. The sample table shows approximately 60,000 clones, and about 60% are seen once. Together, the top ten hold 2% to 2.5% of the sample. Sequencing input: Tregs from blood. Reading the label with the study, this specimen's cell subset or site is: regulatory CD4+ T cells. These receptors were collected from a woman younger than 30 in good health.

The V gene is TRBV4-2, the J gene TRBJ2-5, with D possibly matching TRBD2 (5 bases). The length of the CDR3 is 15 residues. Germline V gives CDR1 LGHNA, CDR2 YNFKEQ. Trimming pared 1 base from V and 1 base from J, leaving 10 bases between. CDR3 nucleotide sequence: TGTGCCAGCAGCCAAGCGAGCGGATCCCAAGAGACCCAGTACTTC. It translates to CASSQASGSQETQYF.

This clone appeared once. This chain uses TRBV4-2 with TRBJ2-7; TRBD2 aligns across 11 bases. This CDR3 is built from 17 residues. The V gene's germline CDR1 is LGHNA and CDR2 YNFKEQ. The V and J ends lost 0 bases and 2 bases, in that order; junction bases with no gene match: 6. The DNA of the CDR3 is TGTGCCAGCAGCCAAGACCTGAGACTAGCGGGGACCTACGAGCAGTACTTC. Translation gives CASSQDLRLAGTYEQYF.

This clone was detected only a few times. V usage is TRBV2 and J usage is TRBJ2-5, with D tentatively TRBD2 (6 bases). Germline V gene data show CDR1 as SNHLY and CDR2 as FYNNEI. The V end lost 8 bases, the J end lost 5 bases, and 18 bases lay between the germline ends. This CDR3 region has 14 residues. The CDR3 DNA sequence: TGTGCCAGCGCCATCGGGGGAGCTTCGGAGACCCAGTACTTC. This sequence encodes CASAIGGASETQYF.

V usage is TRBV7-9 and J usage is TRBJ2-3, with TRBD2 as a possible D gene (5 bases). The CDR3 runs to 12 residues. V gave up 0 bases and J gave up 8 bases, with 6 bases separating them. The germline CDR1 and CDR2 sequences are SEHNR and FQNEAQ (reference sequence). CDR3 region: CASSLAEGTQYF. In nucleotides, the CDR3 is TGTGCCAGCAGCTTAGCTGAGGGTACGCAGTATTTT. The full variable domain, rest sourced from reference TRBV7-9 and TRBJ2-3, is DTGVSQNPRHKITKRGQNVTFRCDPISEHNRLYWYRQTLGQGPEFLTYFQNEAQLEKSRLLSDRFSAERPKGSFSTLEIQRTEQGDSAMYLCASSLAEGTQYFGPGTRLTVL.

The genes are TRBV11-2 and TRBJ2-7; TRBD2 matches 9 bases. This CDR3 spans 15 amino acids. Trimming took 4 bases from V and 0 from J; bases not matched to a gene: 4. CDR1 is SGHAT and CDR2 is FQNNGV in the germline V gene. The CDR3 sequence is CASSSQRGASYEQYF. The CDR3 DNA is TGTGCCAGCAGCTCGCAGCGGGGGGCCTCCTACGAGCAGTACTTC.

This chain joins TRBV5-6 and TRBJ1-1, with D uncertain. The length of the CDR3 is 16 residues. The V end lost 0 bases, the J end lost 3 bases, and 15 bases lay between the germline ends. The germline V gene encodes CDR1 SGHDT and CDR2 YYEEEE. CDR3 sequence: CASSLEGAGWDTEAFF. DNA for the CDR3: TGTGCCAGCAGCTTGGAGGGAGCGGGTTGGGACACTGAAGCTTTCTTT.

The rearrangement links TRBV6-1 to TRBJ2-1; 9 bases fit TRBD2. Germline V CDR1 and CDR2: MNHNS, SASEGT. CDR3 length: 14 amino acids. V was clipped by 3 bases and J by 9 bases; unmatched bases: 6. The CDR3 nucleotides read TGTGCCAGCAGTGAGGGACTAGCTGGCAGTGAGCAGTTCTTC. Translated, it gives CASSEGLAGSEQFF.

The chain links TRBV2 to TRBJ1-1; possible D gene TRBD1, 5 bases. The V gene lost 4 bases and the J gene lost 0 bases, with 12 bases spanning the gap. The V gene's germline CDR1 is SNHLY and CDR2 FYNNEI. The CDR3 covers 15 residues. The chain's CDR3 is CASSGRREMNTEAFF. In DNA, the CDR3 is TGTGCCAGCAGTGGACGCAGGGAAATGAACACTGAAGCTTTCTTT.